The 13 T cell receptor beta chains below come from one sample, sequenced in a study of blood T cells in healthy people across ages. Combining a sample-barcoded 5' primer with a J-beta primer mix, a second PCR ran for 7 to 11 cycles. TCRdb re-called the 5' RACE reads with MiXCR, one entry per CDR3 protein. Of about 720,000 distinct CDR3 sequences detected, about 20% appear once; the ten largest clones hold around a fifth. Material: blood. Receptors originate from a man in his 70s in good health.

V usage is TRBV6-1 and J usage is TRBJ1-5, with TRBD1 identical over 10 bases. The trim removed 7 bases at V and 6 bases at J, leaving 15 bases unmatched. CDR1 and CDR2 (germline): MNHNS, SASEGT. This CDR3 region has 17 residues. In DNA form, the CDR3 reads TGTGCCAGCAAACGGTCTTCGGGACAGGGGTTGTTTCAGCCCCAGCATTTT. It codes for CASKRSSGQGLFQPQHF.

The genes are TRBV4-1 and TRBJ2-7, with 8 bases matching TRBD2. After removal of 0 bases from V and 12 bases from J, the junction contained 13 bases not matched to a gene. The CDR3 sequence is 15 residues long. The germline V gene has CDR1 MGHRA and CDR2 YSYEKL. This CDR3 is CASSQDHTWRGALYV. CDR3 in DNA: TGCGCCAGCAGCCAAGATCACACCTGGCGGGGGGCTCTGTACGTC.

CDR3 residues: CASSFRTSGMRDTQYF. The CDR3 DNA sequence: TGTGCCAGCAGCTTCCGGACTAGCGGGATGCGGGATACGCAGTATTTT. The chain recombines TRBV13 with TRBJ2-3; the match to TRBD2 covers 12 bases. This CDR3 contains 16 residues. After removal of 3 bases from V and 6 bases from J, the junction contained 7 bases not matched to a gene. From germline, CDR1 is PRHDT and CDR2 FYEKMQ (reference sequence).

The chain combines TRBV5-1 with TRBJ2-3; the D gene is possibly TRBD2 (6 bases). Trimming stripped 4 bases from V and 3 bases from J, with 15 bases between. CDR3 length equals 15 residues. Germline V gene lookup returns CDR1 SGHRS and CDR2 YFSETQ. CDR3 sequence reads: CASSLEGQTTDTQYF. CDR3 DNA: TGCGCCAGCAGCCTGGAGGGCCAGACAACAGATACGCAGTATTTT. The full variable domain, in which reference TRBV5-1 and TRBJ2-3 provide the parts outside the CDR3, is KAGVTQTPRYLIKTRGQQVTLSCSPISGHRSVSWYQQTPGQGLQFLFEYFSETQRNKGNFPGRFSGRQFSNSRSEMNVSTLELGDSALYLCASSLEGQTTDTQYFGPGTRLTVL.

This clonotype showed up just a few times. CDR3: CASSQHGLHTDTQYF. The CDR3 region has the DNA TGCGCCAGCAGCCAGCACGGACTTCACACAGATACGCAGTATTTT. The J gene is TRBJ2-3, the V gene TRBV4-1; D perhaps matches TRBD2 (5 bases). The germline V and J ends were trimmed by 3 bases and 2 bases, with 12 bases remaining between them. CDR1 MGHRA and CDR2 YSYEKL come from the germline V gene. The CDR3 has 15 amino acids.

This clonotype appeared a few times. This chain joins TRBV10-3 and TRBJ1-5; D is perhaps TRBD1 (6 bases). CDR1 and CDR2 (germline): ENHRY, SYGVKD. The CDR3 loop spans 14 amino acids. The V gene lost 10 bases and the J gene lost 4 bases, with 17 bases spanning the gap. The CDR3 here is CATETGQTNQPQHF. The CDR3 DNA follows: TGTGCCACCGAAACCGGACAGACGAATCAGCCCCAGCATTTT.

The rearrangement joins TRBV7-9 to TRBJ1-1; 8 nucleotides agree with TRBD1. J lost 6 bases, V lost 4 bases, and 10 bases had no gene match. The CDR3 length is 15 residues. In germline, CDR1 is SEHNR, CDR2 FQNEAQ (reference sequence). The CDR3, as DNA: TGTGCCAGCAGCTGGGGCGACAGGGGTTGGGCTGAAGCTTTCTTT. Protein product: CASSWGDRGWAEAFF. The full variable domain, rest sourced from reference TRBV7-9 and TRBJ1-1, is DTGVSQNPRHKITKRGQNVTFRCDPISEHNRLYWYRQTLGQGPEFLTYFQNEAQLEKSRLLSDRFSAERPKGSFSTLEIQRTEQGDSAMYLCASSWGDRGWAEAFFGQGTRLTVV.

The chain has TRBV24-1 and TRBJ2-3; D is perhaps TRBD2 (6 bases). Germline V gives CDR1 KGHDR, CDR2 SFDVKD. The V end was cut by 4 bases, the J end by 2 bases, with 12 bases between. The CDR3 has 15 amino acids. The CDR3 loop reads CATSDVAGYTDTQYF. In nucleotides, the CDR3 is TGTGCCACCAGTGACGTCGCGGGATACACAGATACGCAGTATTTT.

The V call is TRBV7-9, the J call TRBJ2-3; 13 bases match TRBD2. The CDR3 extends over 16 amino acids. Germline assignment: CDR1 SEHNR and CDR2 FQNEAQ (reference sequence). J lost 2 bases, V lost 3 bases, and 2 bases had no gene match. CDR3 residues: CASSFGTSGTTDTQYF. Written as DNA, the CDR3 is TGTGCCAGCAGCTTTGGGACTAGCGGGACCACAGATACGCAGTATTTT.

In its sample, this clonotype was seen a few times. The chain recombines TRBV7-2 with TRBJ2-1; TRBD2 agrees at 7 bases. Germline V CDR1 and CDR2: SGHTA, FQGNSA. The CDR3 extends over 15 amino acids. Losses at the gene ends were 4 bases for V and 8 bases for J; bases not matched to a gene: 11. The CDR3 loop reads CASSWGSGEFYEQFF. The CDR3 DNA reads TGTGCCAGCAGCTGGGGGAGCGGGGAATTCTATGAGCAGTTCTTC.

The chain combines TRBV6-1 with TRBJ2-1, with D unclear. Germline V CDR1 and CDR2: MNHNS, SASEGT. The V end lost 2 bases, the J end lost 3 bases, and 5 bases lay between the germline ends. The CDR3 runs to 13 residues. The CDR3 loop reads CASSETFYNEQFF. CDR3 in DNA: TGTGCCAGCAGTGAAACCTTCTACAATGAGCAGTTCTTC.

This sequence joins TRBV20-1 and TRBJ1-5; TRBD1 is a possible D gene (6 bases). The CDR3 has 12 residues. V lost 4 bases to trimming and J lost 2 bases, with 6 bases between them. CDR1 is DFQATT and CDR2 is SNEGSKA in the germline V gene (reference sequence). The CDR3 region is CSANRGNQPQHF. CDR3 nucleotides: TGCAGTGCTAACAGGGGCAATCAGCCCCAGCATTTT.

This clonotype was picked up a small number of times. The chain joins TRBV29-1 to TRBJ1-2, with TRBD1 as a possible D gene (5 bases). V lost 6 bases to trimming and J lost 7 bases, with 15 bases between them. CDR3 length: 12 residues. Germline V CDR1 and CDR2: SQVTM, ANQGSEA. In DNA form, the CDR3 reads TGCAGCGTCGGGATGCTTAGGGGTGGCTACACCTTC. Translated, it gives CSVGMLRGGYTF.